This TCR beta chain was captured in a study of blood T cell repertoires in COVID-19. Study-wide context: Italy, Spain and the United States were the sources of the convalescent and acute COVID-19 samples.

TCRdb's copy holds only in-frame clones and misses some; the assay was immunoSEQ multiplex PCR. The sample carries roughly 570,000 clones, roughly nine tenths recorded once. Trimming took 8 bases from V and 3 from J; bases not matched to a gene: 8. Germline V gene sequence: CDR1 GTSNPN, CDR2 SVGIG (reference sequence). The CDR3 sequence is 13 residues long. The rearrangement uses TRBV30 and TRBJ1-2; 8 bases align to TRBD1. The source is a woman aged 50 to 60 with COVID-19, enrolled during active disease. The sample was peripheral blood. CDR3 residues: CALVPDRDYGYTF. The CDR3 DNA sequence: TGTGCCCTGGTCCCGGACAGGGACTATGGCTACACCTTC.